Each of the 4 T cell receptor beta chains below was sequenced from the same sample in a study of OX40 agonist ivuxolimab in advanced cancers. TCRdb's table, derived via immunoSEQ multiplex PCR, lists solely in-frame clones and lacks some. The sample contains roughly 80,000 clones, 90% of which appear only once. Sample: CD4+ or CD8+ T cells sorted from blood, taken in a trial of the OX40 agonist ivuxolimab. The source of these receptors is an adult with an advanced solid tumor such as melanoma, head and neck, liver or kidney cancer.

This clone has only a few counts. The chain joins TRBV27 to TRBJ2-5; no definite D call. The V gene lost 4 bases and the J gene lost 1 base, with 4 bases spanning the gap. From germline, CDR1 is MNHEY and CDR2 SMNVEV (reference sequence). The CDR3 runs to 12 residues. This CDR3 is CASSWVQETQYF. In nucleotides, the CDR3 is TGTGCCAGCAGTTGGGTCCAAGAGACCCAGTACTTC.

The chain has TRBV28 and TRBJ2-1, with TRBD2 matching 7 bases. The CDR3 has 16 amino acids. Germline values: CDR1 MDHEN, CDR2 SYDVKM. V lost 3 bases to trimming and J lost 0 bases; unmatched junction nucleotides: 5. The CDR3 sequence: CASSFFGRSSYNEQFF. The CDR3 bases are TGTGCCAGCAGTTTTTTCGGGAGGAGCTCCTACAATGAGCAGTTCTTC.

This clone was observed a handful of times. V usage is TRBV2 and J usage is TRBJ1-5, with 7 nucleotides matching TRBD1. The V segment lost 6 bases and the J segment 5 bases; nucleotides outside the gene matches: 1. Germline V gene data show CDR1 as SNHLY and CDR2 as FYNNEI. The CDR3 has 12 amino acids. This CDR3 reads CASRGQDQPQHF. The CDR3 bases are TGTGCCAGCAGAGGACAGGATCAGCCCCAGCATTTT.

This rearrangement joins TRBV7-6 to TRBJ2-6; D is ambiguous. Germline values: CDR1 SGHVS, CDR2 FNYEAQ. Trimming took 5 bases from V and 2 from J, leaving 7 bases between them. The CDR3 loop spans 14 amino acids. The DNA for the CDR3 is TGTGCCAGCAGCCCGAATACTGGGGCCAACGTCCTGACTTTC. Its translation is CASSPNTGANVLTF.